The following is a T cell receptor beta chain sequence with its context. Its specificity is not known. Donors in the study were healthy people who gave bone marrow. The entry originates in a study of cytomegalovirus exposure and HLA in healthy donors. The study's findings and limits: In a later analysis, an Asian-associated ancestry cluster reportedly showed fewer N-insertions than the approximately 700-donor mean. Data from an earlier analysis indicated that most TCR beta V segments were productive either about 90% or about 30% of the time.

PCR was performed using 60 Vbeta and 13 Jbeta primers. TCRdb keeps only in-frame clones here, not all; method: immunoSEQ multiplex PCR. The table for this sample gives around 150,000 clones. This CDR3 region has 13 residues. Trimming removed 1 base from V and 6 bases from J, with 7 bases in between. The germline CDR1 and CDR2 sequences are SGHTA and FQGTGA. This clonotype was obtained from a man aged 25-45 years in good health and CMV-seronegative. The sample was PBMCs. This sequence joins TRBV7-3 and TRBJ1-5, with unresolved D. The CDR3 region has the DNA TGTGCCAGCAGCTTAAGTTCCGGTCAGCCCCAGCATTTT. Its protein is CASSLSSGQPQHF.